This TCR beta chain came from a study of blood T cell repertoires in COVID-19. Overall study: The United States, Italy and Spain were the sources of the acute and convalescent COVID-19 samples.

This CDR3 comprises 16 residues. The germline gives CDR1 MNHEY, CDR2 SVGEGT. Losses at the gene ends were 6 bases for V and 1 base for J; bases not matched to a gene: 5. Produced via immunoSEQ multiplex PCR; TCRdb's table is partial and in-frame only. The sample consists of about 140,000 clones, 85% to 90% of them appearing once. The chain couples TRBV6-2 or TRBV6-3 to TRBJ2-2; 10 nucleotides align to TRBD2. Material for sequencing was peripheral blood. The TCR comes from a woman between 55 and 75 years old with acute or convalescent COVID-19. The CDR3 coding sequence is TGTGCCAGCAGCGTACTAGCGGGGCTGAACACCGGGGAGCTGTTTTTT. It codes for CASSVLAGLNTGELFF.